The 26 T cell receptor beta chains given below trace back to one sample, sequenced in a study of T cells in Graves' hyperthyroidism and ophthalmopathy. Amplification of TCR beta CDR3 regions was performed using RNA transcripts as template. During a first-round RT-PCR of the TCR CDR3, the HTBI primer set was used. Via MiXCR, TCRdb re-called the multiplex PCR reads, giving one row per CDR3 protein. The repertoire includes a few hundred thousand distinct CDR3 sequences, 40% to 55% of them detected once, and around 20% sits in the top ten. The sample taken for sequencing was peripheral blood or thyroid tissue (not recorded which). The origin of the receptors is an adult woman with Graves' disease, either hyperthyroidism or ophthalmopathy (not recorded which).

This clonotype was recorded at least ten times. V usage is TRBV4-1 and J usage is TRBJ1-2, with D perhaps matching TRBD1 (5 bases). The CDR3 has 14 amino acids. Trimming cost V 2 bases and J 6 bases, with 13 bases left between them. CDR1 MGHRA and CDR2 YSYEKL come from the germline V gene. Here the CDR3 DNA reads TGCGCCAGCAGCCAACTTCTCGGGGCGAATGGCTACACCTTC. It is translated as CASSQLLGANGYTF.

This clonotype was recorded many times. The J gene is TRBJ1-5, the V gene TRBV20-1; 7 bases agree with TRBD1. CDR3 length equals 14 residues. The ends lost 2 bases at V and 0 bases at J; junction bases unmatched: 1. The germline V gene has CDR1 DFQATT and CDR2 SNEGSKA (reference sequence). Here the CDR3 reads CSARRQGSNQPQHF. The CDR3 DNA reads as TGCAGTGCTAGACGACAGGGTAGCAATCAGCCCCAGCATTTT.

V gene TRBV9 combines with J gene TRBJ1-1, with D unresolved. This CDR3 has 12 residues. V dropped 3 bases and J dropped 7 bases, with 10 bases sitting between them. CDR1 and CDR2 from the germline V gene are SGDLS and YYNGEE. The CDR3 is CASSEESGEAFF. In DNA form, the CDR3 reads TGTGCCAGCAGCGAGGAATCGGGTGAAGCTTTCTTT.

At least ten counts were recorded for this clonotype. The CDR3 DNA is TGTGCCAGCAGCTTAATTACGTATAGGGTCCGGGAGCAGTACTTC. Residues: CASSLITYRVREQYF. The rearrangement joins TRBV7-9 to TRBJ2-7; no clear D. Trimming removed 2 bases at V and 7 bases at J, with 18 bases between. Looked up from germline, CDR1 is SEHNR and CDR2 is FQNEAQ (reference sequence). The CDR3 has 15 amino acids.

The CDR3 coding sequence is TGTGCCAGCAGCCGAGGGACAGTCTCTGGAAACACCATATATTTT. Amino acids: CASSRGTVSGNTIYF. The V gene is TRBV7-9, the J gene TRBJ1-3; TRBD1 agrees at 7 bases. The CDR3 covers 15 residues. After removal of 5 bases from V and 0 bases from J, the junction contained 4 bases not matched to a gene. The germline CDR1 and CDR2 sequences are SEHNR and FQNEAQ (reference sequence).

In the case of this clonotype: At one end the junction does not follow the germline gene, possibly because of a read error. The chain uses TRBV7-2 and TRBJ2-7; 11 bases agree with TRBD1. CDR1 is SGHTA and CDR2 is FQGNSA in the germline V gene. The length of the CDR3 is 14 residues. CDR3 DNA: TGTGCCAGCAGTCAGGACAGGGGGCCCGGGGAGCTGTACTTC. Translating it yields CASSQDRGPGELYF.

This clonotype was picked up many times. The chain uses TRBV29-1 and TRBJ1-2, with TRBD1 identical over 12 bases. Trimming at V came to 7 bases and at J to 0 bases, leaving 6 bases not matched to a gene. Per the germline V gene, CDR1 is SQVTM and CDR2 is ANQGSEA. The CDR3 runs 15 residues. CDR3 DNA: TGCAGCGCCGGGACAGGGGGCCCAGCTAACTATGGCTACACCTTC. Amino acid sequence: CSAGTGGPANYGYTF.

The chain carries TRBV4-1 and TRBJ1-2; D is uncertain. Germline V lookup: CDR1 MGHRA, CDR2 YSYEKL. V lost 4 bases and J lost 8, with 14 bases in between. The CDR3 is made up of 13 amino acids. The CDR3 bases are TGCGCCAGCAGCCCGGACGGGATCGAAGGCTACACCTTC. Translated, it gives CASSPDGIEGYTF.

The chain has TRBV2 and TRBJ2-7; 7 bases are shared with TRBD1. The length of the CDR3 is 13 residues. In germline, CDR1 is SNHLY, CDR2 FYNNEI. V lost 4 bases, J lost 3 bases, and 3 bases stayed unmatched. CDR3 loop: CASSAGQFYEQYF. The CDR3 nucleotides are TGTGCCAGCAGTGCGGGACAGTTCTACGAGCAGTACTTC.

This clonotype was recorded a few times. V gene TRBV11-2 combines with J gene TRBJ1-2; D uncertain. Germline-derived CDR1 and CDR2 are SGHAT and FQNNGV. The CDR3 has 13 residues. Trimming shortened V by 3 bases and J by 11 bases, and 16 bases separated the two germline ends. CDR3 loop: CASSLKTTMRYTF. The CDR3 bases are TGTGCCAGCAGCTTGAAGACGACTATGAGATACACCTTC.

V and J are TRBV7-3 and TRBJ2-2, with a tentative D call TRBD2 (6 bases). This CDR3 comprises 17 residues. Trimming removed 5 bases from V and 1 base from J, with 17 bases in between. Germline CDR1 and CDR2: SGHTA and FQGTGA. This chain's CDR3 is CASSHPGGSGNTGELFF. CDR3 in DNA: TGTGCCAGCAGCCATCCCGGCGGTAGCGGGAACACCGGGGAGCTGTTTTTT.

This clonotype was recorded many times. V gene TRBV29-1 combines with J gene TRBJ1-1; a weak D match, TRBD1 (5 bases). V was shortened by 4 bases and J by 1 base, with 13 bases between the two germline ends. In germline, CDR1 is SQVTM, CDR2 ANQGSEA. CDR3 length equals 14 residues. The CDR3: CSVGKQDRNTEAFF. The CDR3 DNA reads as TGCAGCGTTGGAAAACAGGATCGGAACACTGAAGCTTTCTTT.

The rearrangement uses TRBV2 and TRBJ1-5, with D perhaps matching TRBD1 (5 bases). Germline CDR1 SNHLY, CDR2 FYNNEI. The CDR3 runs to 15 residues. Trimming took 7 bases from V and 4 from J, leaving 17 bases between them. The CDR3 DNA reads TGTGCCAGCACCGTGAGGTACAGGAGTAATCAGCCCCAGCATTTT. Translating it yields CASTVRYRSNQPQHF.

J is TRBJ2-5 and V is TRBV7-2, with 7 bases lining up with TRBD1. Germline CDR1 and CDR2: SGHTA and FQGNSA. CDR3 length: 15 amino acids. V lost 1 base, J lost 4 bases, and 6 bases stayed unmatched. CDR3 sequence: CASSLGQGGRETQYF. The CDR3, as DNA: TGTGCCAGCAGCTTAGGACAGGGCGGCCGAGAGACCCAGTACTTC.

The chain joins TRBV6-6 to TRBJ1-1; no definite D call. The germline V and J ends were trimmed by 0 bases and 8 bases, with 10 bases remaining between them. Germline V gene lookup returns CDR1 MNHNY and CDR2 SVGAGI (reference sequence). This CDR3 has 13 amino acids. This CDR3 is CASSYSREFEAFF. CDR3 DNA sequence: TGTGCCAGCAGTTACTCGAGGGAGTTCGAAGCTTTCTTT.

DNA of the CDR3: TGTGCCAGCAGTTTTAGCCCGATCGCTGAAGCTTTCTTT. This encodes CASSFSPIAEAFF. The chain links TRBV12-3 or TRBV12-4 to TRBJ1-1; D uncertain. The CDR3 extends over 13 amino acids. The V end was cut by 3 bases, the J end by 6 bases, with 11 bases between.

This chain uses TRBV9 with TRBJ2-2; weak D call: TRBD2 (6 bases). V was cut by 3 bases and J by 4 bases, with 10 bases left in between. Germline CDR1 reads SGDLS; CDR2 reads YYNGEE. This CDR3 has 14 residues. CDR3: CASSGGGPTGELFF. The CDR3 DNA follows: TGTGCCAGCAGCGGGGGAGGCCCCACCGGGGAGCTGTTTTTT.

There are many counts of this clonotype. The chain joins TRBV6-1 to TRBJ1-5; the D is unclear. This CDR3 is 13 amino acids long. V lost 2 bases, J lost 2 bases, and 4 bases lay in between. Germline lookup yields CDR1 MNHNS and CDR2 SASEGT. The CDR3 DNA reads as TGTGCCAGCAGTGAAATCGGCAATCAGCCCCAGCATTTT. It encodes CASSEIGNQPQHF.

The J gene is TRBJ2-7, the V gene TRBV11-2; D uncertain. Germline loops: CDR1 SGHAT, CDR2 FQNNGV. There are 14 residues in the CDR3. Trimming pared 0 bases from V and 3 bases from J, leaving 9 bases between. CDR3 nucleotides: TGTGCCAGCAGCTTAGATCCCGACTTCTACGAGCAGTACTTC. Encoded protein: CASSLDPDFYEQYF.

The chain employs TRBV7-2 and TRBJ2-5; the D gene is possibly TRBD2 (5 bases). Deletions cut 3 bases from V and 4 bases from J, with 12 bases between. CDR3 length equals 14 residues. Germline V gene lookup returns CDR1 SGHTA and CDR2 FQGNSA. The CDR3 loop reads CASSLYGIRETQYF. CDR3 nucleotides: TGTGCCAGCAGCTTGTACGGGATCAGAGAGACCCAGTACTTC. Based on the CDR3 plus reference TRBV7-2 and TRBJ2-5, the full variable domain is GAGVSQSPSNKVTEKGKDVELRCDPISGHTALYWYRQSLGQGLEFLIYFQGNSAPDKSGLPSDRFSAERTGGSVSTLTIQRTQQEDSAVYLCASSLYGIRETQYFGPGTRLLVL.

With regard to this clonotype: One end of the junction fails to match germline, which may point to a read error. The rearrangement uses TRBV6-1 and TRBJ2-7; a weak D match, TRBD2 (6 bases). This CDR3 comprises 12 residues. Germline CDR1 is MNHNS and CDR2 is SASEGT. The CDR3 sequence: CASSRGSYEQHF. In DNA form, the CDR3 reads TGTGCCAGCAGTCGGGGGTCCTACGAGCAGCACTTC.

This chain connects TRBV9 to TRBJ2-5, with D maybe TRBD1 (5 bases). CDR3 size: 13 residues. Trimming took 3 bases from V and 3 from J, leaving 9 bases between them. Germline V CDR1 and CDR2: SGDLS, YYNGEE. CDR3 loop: CASSGSTEETQYF. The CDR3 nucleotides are TGTGCCAGCAGCGGTTCGACAGAAGAGACCCAGTACTTC.

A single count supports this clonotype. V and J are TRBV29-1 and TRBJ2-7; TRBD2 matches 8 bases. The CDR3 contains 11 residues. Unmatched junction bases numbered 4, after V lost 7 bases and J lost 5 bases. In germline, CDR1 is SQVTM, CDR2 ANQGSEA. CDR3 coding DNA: TGCAGCGCACCGGGAGGGGACGAGCAGTACTTC. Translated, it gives CSAPGGDEQYF.

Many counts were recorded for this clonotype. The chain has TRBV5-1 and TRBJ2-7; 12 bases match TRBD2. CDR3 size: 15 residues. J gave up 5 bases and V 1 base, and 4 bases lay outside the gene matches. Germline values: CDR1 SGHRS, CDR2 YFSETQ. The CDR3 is CASSLILAGGDEQYF. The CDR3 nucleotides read TGCGCCAGCAGCTTGATACTAGCGGGAGGAGACGAGCAGTACTTC.

For the CDR3, the DNA is TGTGCCTGGAGTCCTACAGGGGGGATGGCTGAAAAACTGTTTTTT. Its protein product is CAWSPTGGMAEKLFF. The genes are TRBV30 and TRBJ1-4; TRBD1 matches at 8 bases. CDR3 length: 15 residues. In germline, CDR1 is GTSNPN, CDR2 SVGIG (reference sequence). V shed 2 bases, J shed 7 bases, and the junction held 9 bases outside the gene matches. Together with reference TRBV30 and TRBJ1-4, the CDR3 gives the full variable domain: SQTIHQWPATLVQPVGSPLSLECTVEGTSNPNLYWYRQAAGRGLQLLFYSVGIGQISSEVPQNLSASRPQDRQFILSSKKLLLSDSGFYLCAWSPTGGMAEKLFFGSGTQLSVL.

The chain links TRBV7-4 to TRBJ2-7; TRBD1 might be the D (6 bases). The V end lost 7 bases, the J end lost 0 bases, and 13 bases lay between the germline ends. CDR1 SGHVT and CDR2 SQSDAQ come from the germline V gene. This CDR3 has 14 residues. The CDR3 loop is CASNREQDSYEQYF. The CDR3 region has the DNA TGTGCCAGCAACAGGGAACAAGACTCCTACGAGCAGTACTTC.